In this sample, the clone carrying this T cell receptor (beta chain) turned up a few times. The data stem from a study of OX40 agonist ivuxolimab in advanced cancers. CDR3 size: 16 residues. The V segment lost 2 bases and the J segment 7 bases; nucleotides outside the gene matches: 11. Germline V lookup: CDR1 WSHSY, CDR2 SAAADI. Individuals having autoimmune disease history or systemic immunosuppression were not enrolled. Clones were sequenced by immunoSEQ multiplex PCR, and TCRdb holds only the in-frame ones, with some missing. The profile shows 80,000 or so clones, 90% to 95% of them singletons. The chain links TRBV10-2 to TRBJ2-1, with TRBD2 identical over 7 bases. This receptor was obtained from an adult with an advanced solid tumor such as melanoma, head and neck, liver or kidney cancer. The sequences come from CD4+ or CD8+ T cells sorted from blood, collected in a trial of the OX40 agonist ivuxolimab. The CDR3 nucleotides read TGCGCCAGCAGTGAGCAGGGCGGGAGCCCGTCGAATGAGCAGTTCTTC. It is translated as CASSEQGGSPSNEQFF.